Included here is one T cell receptor (beta chain) sequence, with context. Its antigen is still unknown. The germline V and J ends were trimmed by 0 bases and 7 bases, with 13 bases remaining between them. The CDR3 consists of 14 residues. The germline CDR1 and CDR2 sequences are LNHNV and YYDKDF (reference sequence). The sample belongs to a study of ipilimumab plus nivolumab after autologous stem cell transplantation. General study points: The authors say TCR, Treg and microbiome findings warrant further study.

Sequencing used immunoSEQ multiplex PCR; TCRdb keeps in-frame clones, though not all of them. Of some 87,000 clones listed, around 80% are singletons. The chain recombines TRBV15 with TRBJ2-7, with D hard to call. This specimen was PBMCs, taken in a trial of ipilimumab plus nivolumab as post-transplant consolidation. The sequence came from a male donor with diffuse large B-cell lymphoma. The DNA for the CDR3 is TGTGCCACCAGCAGAGACAGGCCCCGAGGTGAGCAGTACTTC. Translation: CATSRDRPRGEQYF.